This T cell receptor (beta chain) was documented in a study of molecular identifiers for immune sequencing clone quantification. Findings and limits, study-wide: Over 98% of CMV-specific effector molecules, but under 1% of naive ones, were in clones above 20 copies.

TCRdb called the PCR reads again in MiXCR, with one record for every CDR3 protein. In the table there are under 85,000 distinct CDR3 sequences, around a sixth of which are singletons. In its sample, this clonotype was seen many times. Its antigen is currently unknown. The origin of this receptor is a human donor in good health. Some libraries in this study had Jurkat cell RNA spiked in. Sequenced input: naive CD8+ T cells from blood, with Jurkat cell RNA spiked in. Described subset: FACS-sorted CD8+CD4-CCR7+CD45RA+ naive T cells.

CDR3 sequence reads: CASSIEGNEQFF. The DNA for the CDR3 is TGTGCCAGCAGCATAGAAGGGAATGAGCAGTTCTTC. The rearrangement joins TRBV13 to TRBJ2-1; D gene unclear. Trimming removed 5 bases from V and 7 bases from J, with 9 bases in between. The CDR3 is 12 amino acids. Germline V lookup: CDR1 PRHDT, CDR2 FYEKMQ (reference sequence). The full variable domain, completed using reference TRBV13 and TRBJ2-1, is AAGVIQSPRHLIKEKRETATLKCYPIPRHDTVYWYQQGPGQDPQFLISFYEKMQSDKGSIPDRFSAQQFSDYHSELNMSSLELGDSALYFCASSIEGNEQFFGPGTRLTVL.